The clone carrying this T cell receptor (beta chain) occurred once. Methods used by the authors: The assay estimated nucleated cells by amplifying reference gene primers. The table came from immunoSEQ multiplex PCR; TCRdb's copy has only in-frame clones and leaves some out. V, J and clone size were drawn from that table, and D and trimming were deduced from the DNA. The sample consists of roughly 260,000 clones, around nine tenths of them appearing once. Germline lookup yields CDR1 SNHLY and CDR2 FYNNEI. CDR3 length: 15 residues. V was clipped by 3 bases and J by 2 bases, with 14 bases between them. The data were obtained in a study of blood T cell repertoires in COVID-19. Looking at the study overall: PBMCs, B-cell-depleted T cells, or T cells provided the cDNA or gDNA that made up the material.

Seattle researchers signed up patients amid active infection and tracked them longitudinally. The chain uses TRBV2 and TRBJ2-7; no clear D. The specimen was peripheral blood. This receptor was taken from a woman in her 30s with COVID-19, enrolled during active disease. CDR3 sequence reads: CASSDPEEPTYEQYF. The CDR3 DNA is TGTGCCAGCAGTGACCCAGAGGAACCTACCTACGAGCAGTACTTC.